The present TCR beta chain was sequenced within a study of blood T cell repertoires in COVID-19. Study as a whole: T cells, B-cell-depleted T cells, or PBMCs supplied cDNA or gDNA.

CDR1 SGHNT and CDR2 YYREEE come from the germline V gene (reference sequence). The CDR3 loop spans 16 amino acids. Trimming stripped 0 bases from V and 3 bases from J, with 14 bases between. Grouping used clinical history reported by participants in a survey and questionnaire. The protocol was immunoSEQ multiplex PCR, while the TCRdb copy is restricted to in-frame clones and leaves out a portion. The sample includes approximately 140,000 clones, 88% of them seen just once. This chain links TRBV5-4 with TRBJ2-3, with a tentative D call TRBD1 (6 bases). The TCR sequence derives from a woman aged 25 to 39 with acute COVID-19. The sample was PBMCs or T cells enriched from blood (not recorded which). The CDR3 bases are TGTGCCAGCAGCTTGGGTACAGGGAGAGGAACAGATACGCAGTATTTT. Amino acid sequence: CASSLGTGRGTDTQYF.